This T cell receptor beta chain was sequenced during a study of regulatory T cells in long-lasting Graves disease. This CDR3 region has 17 residues. Trimming removed 3 bases at V and 3 bases at J, with 21 bases between. The germline gives CDR1 DFQATT, CDR2 SNEGSKA (reference sequence). Broader study findings: Whereas new patients shared some 990 public clonotypes, persistent patients shared more, at 2,500 to 3,500. Persistent Graves' disease cases displayed lower TCR diversity than newly diagnosed ones.

To note about this clonotype: Its antigen remains unknown.

For TCR beta, libraries came from iRepertoire HTBI primers and Arm-PCR of CDR3 regions. TCRdb itself ran the multiplex PCR reads through MiXCR, one entry per CDR3 protein. The table shows 440,000 or so distinct CDR3 sequences, with about 15% occurring only once. Time point: newly diagnosed GD, antithyroid drugs for less than 3 months. TCR sequences were obtained from RNA taken from PBMCs. Patients came through an endocrinology department, and that department was in Xi'an, China. The same sample was also studied in work on T cells in Graves' hyperthyroidism and ophthalmopathy.

This clonotype originated in a woman aged 25-40 years with Graves disease. The material was peripheral blood mononuclear cells (PBMCs), obtained at new diagnosis, from a patient treated with antithyroid drugs. The rearrangement links TRBV20-1 to TRBJ2-1, with D perhaps TRBD1 (6 bases). In nucleotides, the CDR3 is TGCAGTGCTAGTTTGGGGGCGCATTACCCAGTCTACAATGAGCAGTTCTTC. This gives the protein CSASLGAHYPVYNEQFF.